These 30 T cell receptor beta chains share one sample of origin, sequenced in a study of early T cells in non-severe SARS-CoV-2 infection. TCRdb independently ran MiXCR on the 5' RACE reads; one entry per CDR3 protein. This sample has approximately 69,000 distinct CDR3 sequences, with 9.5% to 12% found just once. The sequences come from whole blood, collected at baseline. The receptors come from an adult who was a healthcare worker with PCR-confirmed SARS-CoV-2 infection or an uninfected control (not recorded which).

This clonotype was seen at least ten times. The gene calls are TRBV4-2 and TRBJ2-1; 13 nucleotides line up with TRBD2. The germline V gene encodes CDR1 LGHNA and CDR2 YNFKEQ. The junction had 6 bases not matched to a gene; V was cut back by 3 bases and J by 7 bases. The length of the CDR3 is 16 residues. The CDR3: CASSHGLAGVGNEQFF. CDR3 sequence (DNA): TGTGCCAGCAGCCATGGACTAGCGGGAGTGGGAAATGAGCAGTTCTTC.

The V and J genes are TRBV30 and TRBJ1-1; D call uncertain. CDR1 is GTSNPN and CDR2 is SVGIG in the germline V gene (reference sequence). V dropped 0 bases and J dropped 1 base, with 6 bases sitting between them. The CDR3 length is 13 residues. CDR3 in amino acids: CAWSVRRNTEAFF. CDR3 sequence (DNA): TGTGCCTGGAGTGTAAGGAGGAACACTGAAGCTTTCTTT.

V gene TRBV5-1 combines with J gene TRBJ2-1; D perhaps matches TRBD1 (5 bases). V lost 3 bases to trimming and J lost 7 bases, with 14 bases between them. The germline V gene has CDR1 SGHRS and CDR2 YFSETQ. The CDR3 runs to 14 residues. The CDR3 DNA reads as TGCGCCAGCAGCTCAGGGTTGTCTGGAAATGAGCAGTTCTTC. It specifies CASSSGLSGNEQFF.

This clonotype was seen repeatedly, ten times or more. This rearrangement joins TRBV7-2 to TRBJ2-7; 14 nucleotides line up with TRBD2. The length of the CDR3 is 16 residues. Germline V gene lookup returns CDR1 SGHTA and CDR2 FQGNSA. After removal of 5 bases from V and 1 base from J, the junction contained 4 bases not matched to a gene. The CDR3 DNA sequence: TGTGCCAGCAGCACCGGGACTAGCGGGGGTTCCTACGAGCAGTACTTC. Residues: CASSTGTSGGSYEQYF.

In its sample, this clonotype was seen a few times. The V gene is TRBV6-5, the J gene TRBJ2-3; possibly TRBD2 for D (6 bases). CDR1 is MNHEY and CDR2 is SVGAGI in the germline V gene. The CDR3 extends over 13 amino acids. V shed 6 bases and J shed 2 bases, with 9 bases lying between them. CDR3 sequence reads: CASRRDSTDTQYF. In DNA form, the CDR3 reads TGTGCCAGCAGACGGGACTCCACAGATACGCAGTATTTT.

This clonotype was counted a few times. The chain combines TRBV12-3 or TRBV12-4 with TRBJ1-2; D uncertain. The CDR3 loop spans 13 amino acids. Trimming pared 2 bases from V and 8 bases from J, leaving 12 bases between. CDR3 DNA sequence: TGTGCCAGCAGTTTAAATCTTAGGGTCGGCTACACCTTC. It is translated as CASSLNLRVGYTF.

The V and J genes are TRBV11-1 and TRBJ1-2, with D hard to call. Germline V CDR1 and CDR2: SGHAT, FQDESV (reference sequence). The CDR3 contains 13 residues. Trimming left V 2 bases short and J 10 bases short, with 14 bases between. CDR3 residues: CASSLTDEILYTF. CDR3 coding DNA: TGTGCCAGCAGCTTAACGGACGAGATACTCTACACCTTC. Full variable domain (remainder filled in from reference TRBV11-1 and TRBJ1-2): EAEVAQSPRYKITEKSQAVAFWCDPISGHATLYWYRQILGQGPELLVQFQDESVVDDSQLPKDRFSAERLKGVDSTLKIQPAELGDSAMYLCASSLTDEILYTFGSGTRLTVV.

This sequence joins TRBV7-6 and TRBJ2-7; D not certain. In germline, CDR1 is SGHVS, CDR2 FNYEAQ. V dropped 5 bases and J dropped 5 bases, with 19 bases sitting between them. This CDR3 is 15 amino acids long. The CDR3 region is CASSQASNYGDEQYF. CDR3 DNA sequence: TGTGCCAGCAGCCAGGCCTCGAATTATGGGGACGAGCAGTACTTC. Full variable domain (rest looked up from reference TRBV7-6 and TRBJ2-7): GAGVSQSPRYKVTKRGQDVALRCDPISGHVSLYWYRQALGQGPEFLTYFNYEAQQDKSGLPNDRFSAERPEGSISTLTIQRTEQRDSAMYRCASSQASNYGDEQYFGPGTRLTVT.

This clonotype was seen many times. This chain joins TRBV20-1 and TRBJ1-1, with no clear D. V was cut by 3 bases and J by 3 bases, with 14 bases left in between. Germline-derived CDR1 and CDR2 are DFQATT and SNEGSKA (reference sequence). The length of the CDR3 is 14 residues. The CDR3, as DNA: TGCAGTGCTAGTGAAAGGAGCTCGTACACTGAAGCTTTCTTT. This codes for CSASERSSYTEAFF.

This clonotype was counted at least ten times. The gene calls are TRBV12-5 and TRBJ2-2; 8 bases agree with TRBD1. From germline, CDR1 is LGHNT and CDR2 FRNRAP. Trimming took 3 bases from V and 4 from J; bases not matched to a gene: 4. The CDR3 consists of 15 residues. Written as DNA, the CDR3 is TGTGCTAGTGGTTTCAGGACAGGGTCCACCGGGGAGCTGTTTTTT. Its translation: CASGFRTGSTGELFF.

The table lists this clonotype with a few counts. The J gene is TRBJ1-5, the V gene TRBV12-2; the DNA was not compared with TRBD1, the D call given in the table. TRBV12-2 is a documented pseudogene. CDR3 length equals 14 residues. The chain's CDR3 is CASRFRDNNQPQHF. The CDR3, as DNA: TGTGCAAGTCGCTTCCGGGACAACAATCAGCCCCAGCATTTT.

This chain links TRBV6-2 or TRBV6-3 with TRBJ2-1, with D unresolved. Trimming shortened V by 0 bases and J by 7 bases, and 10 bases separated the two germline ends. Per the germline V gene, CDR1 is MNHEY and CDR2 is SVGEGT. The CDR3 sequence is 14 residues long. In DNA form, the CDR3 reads TGTGCCAGCAGTTACTCCACAGTCGGTAATGAGCAGTTCTTC. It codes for CASSYSTVGNEQFF.

The CDR3 protein is CAIGQSQETQYF. In nucleotides, the CDR3 is TGTGCCATAGGGCAGAGCCAAGAGACCCAGTACTTC. The chain combines TRBV10-3 with TRBJ2-5; D is undetermined. The CDR3 is 12 amino acids. Per the germline V gene, CDR1 is ENHRY and CDR2 is SYGVKD. Trimming pared 9 bases from V and 1 base from J, leaving 9 bases between.

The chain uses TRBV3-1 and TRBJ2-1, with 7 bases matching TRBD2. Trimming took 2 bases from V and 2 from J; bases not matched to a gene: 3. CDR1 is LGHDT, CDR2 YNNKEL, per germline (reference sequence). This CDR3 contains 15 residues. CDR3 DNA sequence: TGTGCCAGCAGCCAACGCGGGGGACCCTACAATGAGCAGTTCTTC. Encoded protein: CASSQRGGPYNEQFF.

The CDR3 DNA reads TGCAGTGCTAGAGAATGGAAGGGTGGTACGCAGTATTTT. Translated: CSAREWKGGTQYF. The chain uses TRBV20-1 and TRBJ2-3; D remains unclear. CDR1 DFQATT and CDR2 SNEGSKA come from the germline V gene (reference sequence). The CDR3 is 13 amino acids. The V end was cut by 0 bases, the J end by 8 bases, with 12 bases between.

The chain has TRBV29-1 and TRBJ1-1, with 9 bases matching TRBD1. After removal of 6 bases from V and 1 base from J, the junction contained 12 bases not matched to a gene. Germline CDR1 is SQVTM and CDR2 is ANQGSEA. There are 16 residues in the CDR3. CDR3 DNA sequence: TGCAGCGTCGCATCTACAGACAGGGGGGAGAACACTGAAGCTTTCTTT. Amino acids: CSVASTDRGENTEAFF. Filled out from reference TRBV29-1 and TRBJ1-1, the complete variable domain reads SAVISQKPSRDICQRGTSLTIQCQVDSQVTMMFWYRQQPGQSLTLIATANQGSEATYESGFVIDKFPISRPNLTFSTLTVSNMSPEDSSIYLCSVASTDRGENTEAFFGQGTRLTVV.

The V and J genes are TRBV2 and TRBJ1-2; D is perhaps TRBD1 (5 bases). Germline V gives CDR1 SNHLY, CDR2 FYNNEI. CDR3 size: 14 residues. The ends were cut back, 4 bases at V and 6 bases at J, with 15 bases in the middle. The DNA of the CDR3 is TGTGCCAGCAGTGCAACGACGGACACTGATGGCTACACCTTC. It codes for CASSATTDTDGYTF.

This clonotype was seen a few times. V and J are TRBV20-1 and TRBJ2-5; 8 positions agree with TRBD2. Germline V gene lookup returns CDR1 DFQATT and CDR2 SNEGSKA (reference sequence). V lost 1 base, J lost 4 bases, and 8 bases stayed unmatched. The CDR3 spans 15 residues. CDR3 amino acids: CSARGSAGGRETQYF. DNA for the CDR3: TGCAGTGCTAGAGGGTCTGCGGGGGGCCGAGAGACCCAGTACTTC.

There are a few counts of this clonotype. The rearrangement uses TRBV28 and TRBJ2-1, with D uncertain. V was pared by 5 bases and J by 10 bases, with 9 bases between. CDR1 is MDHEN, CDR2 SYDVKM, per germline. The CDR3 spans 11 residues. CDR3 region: CASSTPWEQFF. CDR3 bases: TGTGCCAGCAGTACCCCTTGGGAGCAGTTCTTC. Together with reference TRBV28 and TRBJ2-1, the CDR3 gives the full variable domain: DVKVTQSSRYLVKRTGEKVFLECVQDMDHENMFWYRQDPGLGLRLIYFSYDVKMKEKGDIPEGYSVSREKKERFSLILESASTNQTSMYLCASSTPWEQFFGPGTRLTVL.

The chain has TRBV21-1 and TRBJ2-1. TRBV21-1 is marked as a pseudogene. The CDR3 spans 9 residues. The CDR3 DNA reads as TGTGCCAGATACAATGAGCAGTTCTTC. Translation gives CARYNEQFF.

CDR3 loop: CASSFDGFTDTQYF. CDR3 coding DNA: TGTGCCAGCAGCTTTGATGGGTTTACAGATACGCAGTATTTT. The chain joins TRBV7-2 to TRBJ2-3; D unclear. This CDR3 has 14 residues. Germline V gene data show CDR1 as SGHTA and CDR2 as FQGNSA. The ends were cut back, 3 bases at V and 3 bases at J, with 10 bases in the middle.

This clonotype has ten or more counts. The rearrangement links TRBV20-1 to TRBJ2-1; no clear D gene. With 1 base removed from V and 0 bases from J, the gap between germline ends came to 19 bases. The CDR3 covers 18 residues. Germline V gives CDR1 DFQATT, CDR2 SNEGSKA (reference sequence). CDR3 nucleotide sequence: TGCAGTGCTAGAGGAAGTCTGTCGGAGCTAAGCTCCTACAATGAGCAGTTCTTC. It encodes CSARGSLSELSSYNEQFF.

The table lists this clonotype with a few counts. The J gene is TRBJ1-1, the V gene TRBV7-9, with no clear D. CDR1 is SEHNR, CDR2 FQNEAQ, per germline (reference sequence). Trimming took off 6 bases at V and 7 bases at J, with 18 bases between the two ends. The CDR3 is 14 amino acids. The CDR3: CASSKPTGSIEAFF. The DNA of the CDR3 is TGTGCCAGCAGTAAACCCACGGGGTCGATTGAAGCTTTCTTT.

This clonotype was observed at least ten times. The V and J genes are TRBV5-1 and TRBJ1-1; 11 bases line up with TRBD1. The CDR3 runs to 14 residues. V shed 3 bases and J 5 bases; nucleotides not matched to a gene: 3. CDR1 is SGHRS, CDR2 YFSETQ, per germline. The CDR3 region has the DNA TGCGCCAGCAGCTGGACAGGGGGCGTGACTGAAGCTTTCTTT. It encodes CASSWTGGVTEAFF. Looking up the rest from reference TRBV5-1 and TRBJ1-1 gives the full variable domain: KAGVTQTPRYLIKTRGQQVTLSCSPISGHRSVSWYQQTPGQGLQFLFEYFSETQRNKGNFPGRFSGRQFSNSRSEMNVSTLELGDSALYLCASSWTGGVTEAFFGQGTRLTVV.

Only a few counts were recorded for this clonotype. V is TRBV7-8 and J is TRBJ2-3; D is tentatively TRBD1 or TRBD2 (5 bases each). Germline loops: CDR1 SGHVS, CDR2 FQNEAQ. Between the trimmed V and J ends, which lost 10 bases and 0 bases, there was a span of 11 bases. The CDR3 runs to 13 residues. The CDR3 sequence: CATGGTSTDTQYF. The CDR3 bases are TGTGCCACTGGGGGAACTAGCACAGATACGCAGTATTTT.

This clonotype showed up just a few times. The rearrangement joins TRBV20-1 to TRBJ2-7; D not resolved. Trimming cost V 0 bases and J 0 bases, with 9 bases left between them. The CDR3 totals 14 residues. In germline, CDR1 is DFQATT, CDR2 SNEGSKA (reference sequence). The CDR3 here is CSARDFRSSYEQYF. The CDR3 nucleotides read TGCAGTGCTAGAGATTTTAGGAGCTCCTACGAGCAGTACTTC.

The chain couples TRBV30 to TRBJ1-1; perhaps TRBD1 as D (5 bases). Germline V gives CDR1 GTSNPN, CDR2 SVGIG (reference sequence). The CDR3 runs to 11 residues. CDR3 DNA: TGTGGCCACTGGGGGGGTACTGAAGCTTTCTTT. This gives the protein CGHWGGTEAFF. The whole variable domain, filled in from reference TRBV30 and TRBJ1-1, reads SQTIHQWPATLVQPVGSPLSLECTVEGTSNPNLYWYRQAAGRGLQLLFYSVGIGQISSEVPQNLSASRPQDRQFILSSKKLLLSDSGFYLCGHWGGTEAFFGQGTRLTVV.

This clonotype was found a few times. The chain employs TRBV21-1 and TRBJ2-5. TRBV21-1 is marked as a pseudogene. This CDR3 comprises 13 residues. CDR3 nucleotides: TGTGCCAGCAGCCAAAACACCCAAGAGACCCAGTACTTC. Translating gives CASSQNTQETQYF.

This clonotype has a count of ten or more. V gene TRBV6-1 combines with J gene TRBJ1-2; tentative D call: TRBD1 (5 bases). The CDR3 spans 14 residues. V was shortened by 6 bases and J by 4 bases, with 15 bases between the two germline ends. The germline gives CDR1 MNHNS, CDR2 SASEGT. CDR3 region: CASSAVSGGYGYTF. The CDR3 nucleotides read TGTGCCAGCAGCGCCGTGTCGGGGGGCTATGGCTACACCTTC.

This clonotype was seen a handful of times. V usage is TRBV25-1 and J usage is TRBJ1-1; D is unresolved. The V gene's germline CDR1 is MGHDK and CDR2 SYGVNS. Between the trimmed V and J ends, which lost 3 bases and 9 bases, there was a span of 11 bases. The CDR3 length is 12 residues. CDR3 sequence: CASSDYPDKAFF. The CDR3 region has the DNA TGTGCCAGCAGTGACTACCCAGATAAAGCTTTCTTT.